Presented here are 31 T cell receptor beta chains from one specimen sequenced in a study of shared clonotypes between healthy human individuals. Clones were sequenced by immunoSEQ multiplex PCR, and TCRdb holds only the in-frame ones, with some missing. The table has about 2.4 million clones, under 95% seen once. The source material was naive CD4+ T cells from PBMCs. Indicated subset: CD45RA+ positively selected. The receptor source for this set is a man aged 18-30 years in good health. Some clones in this sample may be carry-over from other donors' samples.

This chain connects TRBV9 to TRBJ2-5, with 7 bases identical to TRBD2. V was clipped by 4 bases and J by 5 bases; unmatched bases: 8. The CDR3 length is 14 residues. Germline V gene lookup returns CDR1 SGDLS and CDR2 YYNGEE. CDR3 amino acids: CASSPRAGVETQYF. The CDR3 nucleotides are TGTGCCAGCAGCCCCAGGGCGGGGGTCGAGACCCAGTACTTC.

This clone came up once. The chain combines TRBV28 with TRBJ2-1; TRBD1 might be the D (6 bases). Germline values: CDR1 MDHEN, CDR2 SYDVKM. The CDR3 runs to 13 residues. Between the trimmed V and J ends, which lost 6 bases and 4 bases, there was a span of 10 bases. The CDR3 nucleotides read TGTGCCAGCAGCCCCCAGGGGTACAATGAGCAGTTCTTC. This translates into CASSPQGYNEQFF.

The chain couples TRBV7-8 to TRBJ2-7; TRBD1 matches at 9 bases. With 0 bases clipped from V and 3 bases from J, the junction kept 3 bases outside the gene matches. This CDR3 comprises 15 residues. Germline V gives CDR1 SGHVS, CDR2 FQNEAQ. In DNA, the CDR3 is TGTGCCAGCAGCTTAGCTGAGACAGGGGGCTACGAGCAGTACTTC. This translates into CASSLAETGGYEQYF.

The V call is TRBV7-9, the J call TRBJ2-7; the D is unclear. V was shortened by 3 bases and J by 11 bases, with 14 bases between the two germline ends. CDR1 is SEHNR and CDR2 is FQNEAQ in the germline V gene (reference sequence). This CDR3 has 12 residues. This chain's CDR3 is CASSFSVRVKYF. For the CDR3, the DNA is TGTGCCAGCAGCTTCAGCGTTCGCGTGAAGTACTTC.

This rearrangement joins TRBV28 to TRBJ2-7; tentatively, D is TRBD1 or TRBD2 (5 bases each). V lost 5 bases to trimming and J lost 0 bases, with 17 bases between them. CDR1 and CDR2 from the germline V gene are MDHEN and SYDVKM. The CDR3 sequence is 16 residues long. CDR3 nucleotides: TGTGCCAGCAGTGTCACTGGGGGAGCAAGCTCCTACGAGCAGTACTTC. Translated: CASSVTGGASSYEQYF. Together with reference TRBV28 and TRBJ2-7, the CDR3 gives the full variable domain: DVKVTQSSRYLVKRTGEKVFLECVQDMDHENMFWYRQDPGLGLRLIYFSYDVKMKEKGDIPEGYSVSREKKERFSLILESASTNQTSMYLCASSVTGGASSYEQYFGPGTRLTVT.

The V gene is TRBV30, the J gene TRBJ1-3; maybe TRBD1 (5 bases). Trimming shortened V by 5 bases and J by 1 base, and 9 bases separated the two germline ends. The CDR3 contains 13 residues. The germline CDR1 and CDR2 sequences are GTSNPN and SVGIG (reference sequence). Here the CDR3 DNA reads TGTGCCTGGGGAGGGACGTCTGGAAACACCATATATTTT. It translates to CAWGGTSGNTIYF.

This chain joins TRBV6-1 and TRBJ2-7; no clear D gene. CDR3 length equals 13 residues. Germline V gene lookup returns CDR1 MNHNS and CDR2 SASEGT. The V end lost 0 bases, the J end lost 12 bases, and 15 bases lay between the germline ends. The CDR3: CASSEAGPRRLYF. The CDR3 DNA is TGTGCCAGCAGTGAAGCTGGCCCCCGGAGACTGTACTTC.

The chain joins TRBV5-3 to TRBJ1-5, with D unresolved. TRBV5-3 counts as an open reading frame of uncertain function. V gave up 5 bases and J gave up 5 bases, with 17 bases separating them. The CDR3 runs 15 residues. CDR3 protein: CARSLVLPLYQPQHF. The CDR3 DNA sequence: TGTGCCAGAAGTCTCGTACTACCTCTTTATCAGCCCCAGCATTTT.

This chain joins TRBV5-4 and TRBJ2-2, with D hard to call. Germline values: CDR1 SGHNT, CDR2 YYREEE (reference sequence). The CDR3 length is 13 residues. Trimming stripped 4 bases from V and 6 bases from J, with 10 bases between. The CDR3 bases are TGTGCCAGCAGCCAAGTGGGGTCCGGGGAGCTGTTTTTT. As protein: CASSQVGSGELFF.

V gene TRBV6-1 combines with J gene TRBJ1-6; 7 bases match TRBD1. Looked up from germline, CDR1 is MNHNS and CDR2 is SASEGT. The CDR3 is 14 residues long. Losses at the gene ends were 7 bases for V and 10 bases for J; bases not matched to a gene: 10. The DNA of the CDR3 is TGTGCCAGCACCTTGACAGGGCGGTTCTCACCCCTCCACTTT. Encoded protein: CASTLTGRFSPLHF.

Written as DNA, the CDR3 is TGTGCCAGCAGCTCAAAACTAGCACAGAGCACAGATACGCAGTATTTT. Translation: CASSSKLAQSTDTQYF. This sequence joins TRBV7-8 and TRBJ2-3; D might be TRBD2 (6 bases). From germline, CDR1 is SGHVS and CDR2 FQNEAQ. This CDR3 is 16 amino acids long. Trimming left V 4 bases short and J 0 bases short, with 14 bases between.

CDR3 in DNA: TGCGCCAGCAGCCAGAACTTTGGACTAGCGGGAGGTTACTCCTACGAGCAGTACTTC. It is translated as CASSQNFGLAGGYSYEQYF. The chain has TRBV4-1 and TRBJ2-7; 14 bases align to TRBD2. Germline CDR1 and CDR2: MGHRA and YSYEKL. J was trimmed by 0 bases and V by 3 bases; bases with no gene match: 10. The CDR3 covers 19 residues.

In this sample, this clone turned up once. This chain uses TRBV18 with TRBJ2-6, with TRBD1 as a possible D gene (6 bases). Germline V gene data show CDR1 as KGHSH and CDR2 as LQKENI. The CDR3 totals 17 residues. The V end was cut by 0 bases, the J end by 2 bases, with 11 bases between. CDR3 coding DNA: TGTGCCAGCTCACCACCTCAGGGGTATGCTGGGGCCAACGTCCTGACTTTC. Protein: CASSPPQGYAGANVLTF.

The chain employs TRBV4-2 and TRBJ2-7; perhaps TRBD2 as D (5 bases). Trimming left V 0 bases short and J 1 base short, with 7 bases between. Germline V gives CDR1 LGHNA, CDR2 YNFKEQ. CDR3 length equals 14 residues. In DNA, the CDR3 is TGTGCCAGCAGCCAAGAAGAGGGTTCCTACGAGCAGTACTTC. This gives the protein CASSQEEGSYEQYF.

The chain is built from TRBV5-5 and TRBJ1-1; unclear D gene. V was clipped by 4 bases and J by 2 bases, with 9 bases between them. The CDR3 loop spans 13 amino acids. Germline CDR1 is SGHKS and CDR2 is YYEKEE (reference sequence). The CDR3 DNA sequence: TGTGCCAGCAGCGATCACAGAAACACTGAAGCTTTCTTT. Amino acids: CASSDHRNTEAFF.

The CDR3 sequence is CASSLGLAGVFAGELFF. The CDR3 DNA sequence: TGTGCCAGCAGCCTGGGACTAGCGGGAGTGTTCGCCGGGGAGCTGTTTTTT. The chain combines TRBV5-4 with TRBJ2-2, with 14 bases identical to TRBD2. CDR3 size: 17 residues. Germline CDR1 reads SGHNT; CDR2 reads YYREEE (reference sequence). After removal of 4 bases from V and 6 bases from J, the junction contained 8 bases not matched to a gene.

As to this clone: Other DNA sequences of this sample code for an identical CDR3. The chain carries TRBV28 and TRBJ2-5, with 10 bases that match TRBD1. J was trimmed by 4 bases and V by 4 bases; bases with no gene match: 3. CDR1 MDHEN and CDR2 SYDVKM come from the germline V gene. This CDR3 is built from 14 residues. In DNA form, the CDR3 reads TGTGCCAGCAGTTCGGACAGGGGGGGAGAGACCCAGTACTTC. Protein: CASSSDRGGETQYF.

The chain joins TRBV27 to TRBJ2-7; 7 bases match TRBD2. Germline values: CDR1 MNHEY, CDR2 SMNVEV (reference sequence). Unmatched junction bases numbered 7, after V lost 6 bases and J lost 2 bases. The CDR3 totals 14 residues. In DNA, the CDR3 is TGTGCCAGCAGATACCGCGGGAGTCCCTACGAGCAGTACTTC. Residues: CASRYRGSPYEQYF.

The chain carries TRBV9 and TRBJ2-3; D possibly corresponds to TRBD2 (7 bases). This CDR3 is 16 amino acids long. Looked up from germline, CDR1 is SGDLS and CDR2 is YYNGEE. V lost 3 bases and J lost 6, with 20 bases in between. The CDR3 here is CASSAGLLFGGDTQYF. The CDR3, as DNA: TGTGCCAGCAGCGCGGGACTACTGTTCGGGGGCGATACGCAGTATTTT.

The CDR3 spells CASSWRGPRETQYF. The CDR3 nucleotides read TGCGCCAGCAGCTGGCGGGGTCCTCGGGAGACCCAGTACTTC. The J gene is TRBJ2-5, the V gene TRBV5-1; a weak D match, TRBD2 (6 bases). There are 14 residues in the CDR3. Germline CDR1 is SGHRS and CDR2 is YFSETQ. Trimming stripped 3 bases from V and 5 bases from J, with 14 bases between.

The chain has TRBV5-4 and TRBJ1-2, with 7 bases identical to TRBD1. With 4 bases clipped from V and 4 bases from J, the junction kept 10 bases outside the gene matches. The CDR3 has 15 amino acids. From germline, CDR1 is SGHNT and CDR2 YYREEE (reference sequence). CDR3 nucleotide sequence: TGTGCCAGCAGCCCTTTCTCCCGGGACAGCTATGGCTACACCTTC. Encoded protein: CASSPFSRDSYGYTF.

The V gene is TRBV6-1, the J gene TRBJ1-1, with D hard to call. The germline V gene has CDR1 MNHNS and CDR2 SASEGT. The CDR3 consists of 16 residues. V was shortened by 2 bases and J by 7 bases, with 20 bases between the two germline ends. CDR3 nucleotide sequence: TGTGCCAGCAGTGAACTCCCCGAACGGCCAAGAGGTGAAGCTTTCTTT. It codes for CASSELPERPRGEAFF.

The chain employs TRBV6-1 and TRBJ1-5; weak D call: TRBD1 (6 bases). The CDR3 runs to 17 residues. Trimming removed 4 bases from V and 7 bases from J, with 23 bases in between. In germline, CDR1 is MNHNS, CDR2 SASEGT. This chain's CDR3 is CASSGGGTSIIRQPQHF. CDR3 coding DNA: TGTGCCAGCAGTGGGGGGGGCACCTCTATTATACGACAGCCCCAGCATTTT.

This rearrangement joins TRBV29-1 to TRBJ2-3; possibly TRBD1 for D (6 bases). The CDR3 sequence is 14 residues long. V gave up 4 bases and J gave up 2 bases, with 13 bases separating them. Germline values: CDR1 SQVTM, CDR2 ANQGSEA. The CDR3 nucleotides are TGCAGCGTTGTCGTCAGGGGTACCACAGATACGCAGTATTTT. This encodes CSVVVRGTTDTQYF.

This sequence joins TRBV18 and TRBJ1-2, with D maybe TRBD1 (5 bases). Germline loops: CDR1 KGHSH, CDR2 LQKENI. The germline V and J ends were trimmed by 2 bases and 3 bases, with 13 bases remaining between them. The CDR3 spans 15 residues. The CDR3 loop reads CASSPSVQGYYGYTF. The CDR3 DNA follows: TGTGCCAGCTCACCATCGGTGCAGGGATACTATGGCTACACCTTC.

V is TRBV7-3 and J is TRBJ2-2; weak D call: TRBD2 (5 bases). V lost 5 bases to trimming and J lost 5 bases, with 12 bases between them. Germline values: CDR1 SGHTA, CDR2 FQGTGA. CDR3 size: 14 residues. The CDR3 DNA reads as TGTGCCAGCAGCGATAGCGCTCGGACCGGGGAGCTGTTTTTT. Translated, it gives CASSDSARTGELFF.

A remark on this clone: The same CDR3 can be traced to other DNA sequences in this sample. This chain uses TRBV27 with TRBJ1-2; D uncertain. The CDR3 is made up of 13 amino acids. CDR1 is MNHEY, CDR2 SMNVEV, per germline (reference sequence). V was cut by 2 bases and J by 2 bases, with 6 bases left in between. CDR3 nucleotides: TGTGCCAGCAGTTTACACAGCAACTATGGCTACACCTTC. This gives the protein CASSLHSNYGYTF.

With respect to this clone: Other DNA sequences in the same sample also yield this CDR3. The chain uses TRBV30 and TRBJ2-3; 7 nucleotides match TRBD1. The junction had 5 bases not matched to a gene; V was cut back by 1 base and J by 1 base. This CDR3 is built from 15 residues. CDR1 is GTSNPN and CDR2 is SVGIG in the germline V gene (reference sequence). The CDR3 DNA reads TGTGCCTGGAGTGGACAGGGCCGAGGCACAGATACGCAGTATTTT. It translates to CAWSGQGRGTDTQYF.

The gene calls are TRBV4-1 and TRBJ2-2; a possible D gene is TRBD1 (6 bases). CDR3 length: 15 amino acids. Per the germline V gene, CDR1 is MGHRA and CDR2 is YSYEKL. V was trimmed by 4 bases and J by 4 bases, leaving 13 bases between them. CDR3 sequence: CASSLRQAGTGELFF. The CDR3 DNA reads as TGCGCCAGCAGCCTCCGACAGGCGGGCACCGGGGAGCTGTTTTTT.

The chain carries TRBV6-5 and TRBJ2-7, with D maybe TRBD1 (6 bases). Germline-derived CDR1 and CDR2 are MNHEY and SVGAGI. The V gene lost 0 bases and the J gene lost 7 bases, with 13 bases spanning the gap. The CDR3 extends over 14 amino acids. In DNA, the CDR3 is TGTGCCAGCAGTTACTCACAGGGAATGGGGGAGCAGTACTTC. Protein sequence: CASSYSQGMGEQYF.

The CDR3 loop is CASSPGGGTYEQYF. CDR3 in DNA: TGCGCCAGCAGCCCTGGGGGTGGAACCTACGAGCAGTACTTC. V gene TRBV5-1 combines with J gene TRBJ2-7, with D perhaps given as TRBD1 or TRBD2 (5 bases each). The ends were cut back, 4 bases at V and 2 bases at J, with 13 bases in the middle. The CDR3 has 14 amino acids. Germline V lookup: CDR1 SGHRS, CDR2 YFSETQ.